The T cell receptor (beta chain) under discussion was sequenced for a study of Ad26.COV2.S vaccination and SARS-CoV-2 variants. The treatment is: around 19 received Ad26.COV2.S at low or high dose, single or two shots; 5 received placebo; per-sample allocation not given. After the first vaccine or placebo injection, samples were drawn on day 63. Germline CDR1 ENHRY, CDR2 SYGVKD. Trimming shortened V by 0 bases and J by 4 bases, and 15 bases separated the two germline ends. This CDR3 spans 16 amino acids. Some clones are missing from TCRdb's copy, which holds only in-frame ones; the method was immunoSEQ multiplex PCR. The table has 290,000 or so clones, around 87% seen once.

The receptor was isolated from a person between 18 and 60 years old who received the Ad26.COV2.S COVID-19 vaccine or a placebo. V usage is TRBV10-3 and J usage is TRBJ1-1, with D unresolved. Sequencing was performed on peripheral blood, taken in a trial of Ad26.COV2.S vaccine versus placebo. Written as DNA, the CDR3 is TGTGCCATCAGTGAGTCGGTAACAAGAGATGGCACTGAAGCTTTCTTT. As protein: CAISESVTRDGTEAFF.